These T cell receptor beta chains were read from a single sample in a study of T cell clonotyping in hematopoietic cell transplantation. Some clones are missing from TCRdb's copy, which holds only in-frame ones; the method was immunoSEQ multiplex PCR. The table has fewer than 20,000 clones, roughly 88% seen once. The specimen comprised peripheral blood mononuclear cells, sampled before stem cell transplant. The receptors shown here come from a man aged 45-65 years with acute myeloid leukemia. Some clones in this sample may be carry-over from other donors' samples. CDR3s include the opening cysteine and the closing phenylalanine or tryptophan. The D gene is left open where the match is weak. A row's size may be missing; if present it is once, few, many or a size class.

j_call v_call d_call clone_size cdr3_aa cdr3_nt
TRBJ2-3 TRBV28 TRBD2 . CASDQASGGAADTQYF TGTGCCAGCGATCAGGCTAGCGGGGGGGCCGCAGATACGCAGTATTTT
TRBJ1-5 TRBV6-5 . medium-sized CASGRPESNQPQHF TGTGCCAGCGGGAGGCCGGAAAGCAATCAGCCCCAGCATTTT
TRBJ1-1 TRBV5-8 . . CASSLGTEAFF TGTGCCAGCAGCTTGGGCACTGAAGCTTTCTTT
TRBJ1-5 TRBV7-2 . . CASSPDLMQPQHF TGTGCCAGCAGTCCGGACCTCATGCAGCCCCAGCATTTT
TRBJ2-1 TRBV5-4 TRBD2 once CASSLASGGASYNEQFF TGTGCCAGCAGCTTAGCTAGCGGGGGGGCCTCCTACAATGAGCAGTTCTTC
TRBJ1-4 TRBV5-6 TRBD1 few CASSLDRLNEKLFF TGTGCCAGCAGCCTGGACAGGCTAAATGAAAAACTGTTTTTT
TRBJ2-2 TRBV5-6 . . CASSLDDGGELFF TGTGCCAGCAGCTTGGATGACGGCGGGGAGCTGTTTTTT
TRBJ2-7 TRBV10-2 . . CASSKDRYEQYF TGCGCCAGCAGCAAAGACAGGTACGAGCAGTACTTC
TRBJ1-2 TRBV6-6 . . CATARGVEFEVGYTF TGTGCCACCGCTCGGGGGGTTGAGTTTGAAGTTGGCTACACCTTC
TRBJ1-1 TRBV7-9 . few CASRPGMNTEAFF TGTGCCAGCAGGCCGGGAATGAACACTGAAGCTTTCTTT
TRBJ2-3 TRBV11-2 . . CAGSPISSTDTQYF TGTGCCGGCTCGCCGATTTCTAGCACAGATACGCAGTATTTT
TRBJ1-1 TRBV10-3 TRBD1 . CAAYPATGAAEAFF TGTGCCGCCTACCCTGCAACAGGGGCTGCTGAAGCTTTCTTT
TRBJ1-5 TRBV11-2 . . CASSLGGGIGNQPQHF TGTGCCAGCAGCTTAGGTGGGGGGATAGGCAATCAGCCCCAGCATTTT
TRBJ2-2 TRBV4-1 TRBD2 . CASSLPRGANTGELFF TGCGCCAGCAGCTTACCCCGGGGGGCGAACACCGGGGAGCTGTTTTTT
TRBJ1-1 TRBV6-6 TRBD1 . CASTGQAEAEAFF TGTGCCAGCACTGGACAGGCTGAGGCTGAAGCTTTCTTT
TRBJ2-5 TRBV30 . . CAWSVYREEQYF TGTGCCTGGAGTGTATACCGGGAAGAGCAGTACTTC
TRBJ2-5 TRBV7-9 TRBD1 . CASSLADREETQYF TGTGCCAGCAGCTTAGCTGACAGGGAAGAGACCCAGTACTTC
TRBJ1-6 TRBV4-3 . . CASSLRSRGLSPLHF TGCGCCAGCAGCTTGCGGTCGCGGGGGTTGTCACCCCTCCACTTT
TRBJ2-2 TRBV11-2 . . CATGRGSGELFF TGTGCCACGGGTCGGGGATCCGGGGAGCTGTTTTTT
TRBJ2-7 TRBV20-1 TRBD1 . CLAGQGNEQYF TGTCTTGCGGGACAGGGGAACGAGCAGTACTTC
TRBJ2-7 TRBV27 . once CASSLTEGYEQYF TGTGCCAGCAGTTTAACGGAGGGCTACGAGCAGTACTTC
TRBJ1-4 TRBV28 . . CASRTPTGPYVKLFF TGTGCCAGCAGAACACCGACAGGACCTTACGTAAAACTGTTTTTT
TRBJ1-2 TRBV28 TRBD1 . CASSTIRGTGQGPHRNYGYTF TGTGCCAGCAGTACTATAAGGGGGACAGGGCAGGGACCACATCGTAACTATGGCTACACCTTC
TRBJ1-4 TRBV7-2 . . CASSLQTGGHHEKLFF TGTGCCAGCAGCCTGCAAACTGGGGGACACCATGAAAAACTGTTTTTT
TRBJ1-1 TRBV29-1 . . CSALGEGANTEAFF TGCAGCGCGCTCGGAGAGGGCGCAAACACTGAAGCTTTCTTT
TRBJ2-7 TRBV6-5 TRBD2 . CASSTGGGLAYEQYF TGTGCCAGCAGCACCGGGGGGGGCCTGGCCTACGAGCAGTACTTC
TRBJ1-3 TRBV5-1 TRBD1 few CASSSTGTGAGNTIYF TGCGCCAGCAGCTCGACCGGGACAGGGGCTGGAAACACCATATATTTT
TRBJ1-5 TRBV5-7 TRBD1 . CASSLAGGQPQHF TGTGCCAGCAGCTTGGCAGGGGGTCAGCCCCAGCATTTT
TRBJ1-5 TRBV7-7 TRBD1 . CASSSDRGLCQPQHF TGTGCCAGCAGTTCAGACAGGGGGTTATGTCAGCCCCAGCATTTT
TRBJ2-5 TRBV29-1 . . CSVEGPRGWQETQYF TGCAGCGTTGAGGGACCCCGGGGGTGGCAGGAGACCCAGTACTTC
TRBJ1-1 TRBV7-8 . . CASSLGGGNTEAFF TGTGCCAGCAGCTTAGGGGGGGGGAACACTGAAGCTTTCTTT
TRBJ2-7 TRBV5-5 TRBD1 once CASSLTHGQGAYEQYF TGTGCCAGCAGCTTGACGCATGGACAGGGGGCGTACGAGCAGTACTTC
TRBJ2-3 TRBV28 . . CASSDQGRRTSTDTQYF TGTGCCAGCAGTGACCAGGGGAGGCGTACCAGCACAGATACGCAGTATTTT
TRBJ1-1 TRBV5-4 . . CASSLVGLEAFF TGTGCCAGCAGTTTGGTGGGGCTTGAAGCTTTCTTT
TRBJ2-7 TRBV5-4 . . CASSLEQGYEQYF TGTGCCAGCAGCTTGGAACAGGGTTACGAGCAGTACTTC
TRBJ2-5 TRBV4-3 TRBD2 once CASSQVLLAGETQYF TGCGCCAGCAGCCAAGTATTACTAGCGGGGGAGACCCAGTACTTC
TRBJ2-3 TRBV7-2 TRBD1 few CASRDRGGTDTQYF TGTGCCAGCAGGGACAGGGGAGGCACAGATACGCAGTATTTT
TRBJ2-1 TRBV5-6 . . CASSRFGTYEQFF TGTGCCAGCAGCCGCTTTGGGACATATGAGCAGTTCTTC
TRBJ2-6 TRBV18 TRBD1 . CASSPDRGSSGANVLTF TGTGCCAGCTCACCGGACAGGGGAAGCTCTGGGGCCAACGTCCTGACTTTC
TRBJ2-3 TRBV6-6 . . CASFGGETRDTQYF TGTGCCAGCTTTGGCGGGGAAACCAGGGATACGCAGTATTTT
TRBJ1-2 TRBV13 . . CASATGTTGAYGYTF TGTGCCAGCGCTACGGGGACGACAGGAGCCTATGGCTACACCTTC
TRBJ1-6 TRBV5-1 TRBD1 . CASSPGQGNNSPLHF TGCGCCAGCAGCCCCGGACAGGGTAACAATTCACCCCTCCACTTT
TRBJ2-1 TRBV6-5 . . CASSWGVGSYNEQFF TGTGCCAGCAGCTGGGGGGTCGGCTCCTACAATGAGCAGTTCTTC
TRBJ1-1 TRBV27 . . CASSLSGGTTEAFF TGTGCCAGCAGTTTGTCTGGGGGGACCACTGAAGCTTTCTTT
TRBJ2-7 TRBV5-5 . . CASSVRQLIYEQYF TGTGCCAGCAGCGTACGACAGTTAATTTACGAGCAGTACTTC
TRBJ1-1 TRBV4-2 TRBD1 . CASGIEGASTEAFF TGTGCCAGCGGTATTGAGGGGGCAAGCACTGAAGCTTTCTTT
TRBJ1-1 TRBV4-2 . . CASSQATAGSNTEAFF TGTGCCAGCAGCCAAGCCACTGCGGGCTCGAACACTGAAGCTTTCTTT
TRBJ1-1 TRBV7-2 . . CASSYQRGGPFGAFF TGTGCCAGCAGCTACCAGCGAGGAGGGCCCTTTGGAGCTTTCTTT
TRBJ1-2 TRBV7-2 TRBD1 . CASTPRGRGGNYGYTF TGTGCCAGCACCCCCAGGGGGCGAGGGGGCAACTATGGCTACACCTTC
TRBJ1-3 TRBV7-8 . . CASSLRGQTGNTIYF TGTGCCAGCAGCTTGCGGGGCCAGACTGGAAACACCATATATTTT
TRBJ2-1 TRBV7-6 TRBD2 . CASSRGTSGGHEQFF TGTGCCAGCAGCCGCGGGACTAGCGGGGGGCATGAGCAGTTCTTC